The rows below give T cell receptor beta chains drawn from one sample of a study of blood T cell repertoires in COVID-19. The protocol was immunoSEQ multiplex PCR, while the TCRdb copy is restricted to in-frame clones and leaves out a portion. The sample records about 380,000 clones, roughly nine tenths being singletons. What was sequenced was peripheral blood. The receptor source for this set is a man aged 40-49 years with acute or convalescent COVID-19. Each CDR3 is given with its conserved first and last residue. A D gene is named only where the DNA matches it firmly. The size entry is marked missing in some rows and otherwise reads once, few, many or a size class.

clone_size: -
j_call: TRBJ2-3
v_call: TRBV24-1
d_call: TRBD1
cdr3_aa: CATSGRDRPGTQYF
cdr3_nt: TGTGCCACCAGTGGTCGGGACAGACCAGGTACGCAGTATTTT

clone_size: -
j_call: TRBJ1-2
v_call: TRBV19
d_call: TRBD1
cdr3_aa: CASSETGGLGYTF
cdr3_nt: TGTGCCAGTAGTGAAACAGGGGGCCTTGGCTACACCTTC

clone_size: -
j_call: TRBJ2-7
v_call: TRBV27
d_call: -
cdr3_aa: CASSLSYPSSYEQYF
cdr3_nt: TGTGCCAGCAGTTTATCGTATCCGAGCTCCTACGAGCAGTACTTC

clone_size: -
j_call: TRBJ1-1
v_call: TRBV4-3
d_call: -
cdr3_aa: CASSQEILQGTRAFF
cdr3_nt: TGCGCCAGCAGCCAAGAAATTTTGCAGGGGACGAGGGCTTTCTTT

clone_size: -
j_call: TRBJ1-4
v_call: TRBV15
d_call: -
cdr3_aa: CATSRGSEKLFF
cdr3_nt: TGTGCCACCAGCAGAGGGAGCGAAAAACTGTTTTTT

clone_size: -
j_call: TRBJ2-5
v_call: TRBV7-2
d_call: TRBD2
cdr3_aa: CASSFPSGTTTLQETQYF
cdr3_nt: TGTGCCAGCAGCTTCCCGAGTGGGACTACAACCCTACAGGAGACCCAGTACTTC

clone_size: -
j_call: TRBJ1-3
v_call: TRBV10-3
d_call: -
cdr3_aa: CAITSNSGNTIYF
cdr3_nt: TGTGCCATCACAAGCAACTCTGGAAACACCATATATTTT

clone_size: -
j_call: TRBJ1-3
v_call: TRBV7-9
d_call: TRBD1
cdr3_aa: CASSPGQPSGNTIYF
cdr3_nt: TGTGCCAGCAGCCCGGGACAGCCCTCTGGAAACACCATATATTTT

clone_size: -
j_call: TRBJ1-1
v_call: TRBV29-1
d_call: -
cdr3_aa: CSVGGRRNTEAFF
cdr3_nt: TGCAGCGTTGGGGGCAGAAGGAACACTGAAGCTTTCTTT

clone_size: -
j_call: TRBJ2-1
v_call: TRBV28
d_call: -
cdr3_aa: CASREGPNEQFF
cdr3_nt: TGTGCCAGCAGGGAGGGCCCGAATGAGCAGTTCTTC

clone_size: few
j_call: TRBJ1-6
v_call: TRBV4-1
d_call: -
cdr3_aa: CASSQPQGGQGGWNSPLHF
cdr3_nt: TGCGCCAGCAGCCAACCCCAAGGAGGGCAGGGCGGATGGAATTCACCCCTCCACTTT

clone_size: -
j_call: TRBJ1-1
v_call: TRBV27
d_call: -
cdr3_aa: CATSLGQNTEAFF
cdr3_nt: TGTGCCACCTCCCTCGGACAGAACACTGAAGCTTTCTTT

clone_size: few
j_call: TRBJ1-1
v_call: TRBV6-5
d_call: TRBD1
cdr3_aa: CASSYEGQGRNTEAFF
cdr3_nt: TGTGCCAGCAGTTACGAAGGACAGGGAAGGAACACTGAAGCTTTCTTT

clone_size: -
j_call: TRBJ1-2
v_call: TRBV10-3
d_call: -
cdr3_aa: CAISERTTGRHTYGYTF
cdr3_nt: TGTGCCATCAGCGAACGCACTACAGGTCGACATACCTATGGCTACACCTTC

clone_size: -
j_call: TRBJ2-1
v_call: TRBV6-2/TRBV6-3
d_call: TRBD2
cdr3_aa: CASSYLAGVSYNEQFF
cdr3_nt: TGTGCCAGCAGTTACTTGGCGGGAGTATCCTACAATGAGCAGTTCTTC

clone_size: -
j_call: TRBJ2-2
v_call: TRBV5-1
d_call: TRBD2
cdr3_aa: CASSRGGDTGELFF
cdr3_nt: TGCGCCAGCAGCCGCGGGGGGGACACCGGGGAGCTGTTTTTT

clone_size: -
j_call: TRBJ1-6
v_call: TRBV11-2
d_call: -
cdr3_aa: CASSSRGTSYNSPLHF
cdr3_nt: TGTGCCAGCAGCTCCAGGGGAACTTCCTATAATTCACCCCTCCACTTT

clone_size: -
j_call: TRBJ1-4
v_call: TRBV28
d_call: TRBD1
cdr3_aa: CASSFDRAINEKLFF
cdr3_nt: TGTGCCAGCAGTTTCGACAGGGCGATTAATGAAAAACTGTTTTTT

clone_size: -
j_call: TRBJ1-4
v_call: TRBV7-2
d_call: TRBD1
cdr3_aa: CASSLAARGRGNEKLFF
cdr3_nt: TGTGCCAGCAGCTTAGCGGCCAGGGGGCGCGGTAATGAAAAACTGTTTTTT

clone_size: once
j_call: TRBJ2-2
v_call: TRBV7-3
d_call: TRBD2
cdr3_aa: CASSLKSGLAGGDTGELFF
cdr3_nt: TGTGCCAGCAGCTTAAAATCGGGACTAGCGGGAGGGGACACCGGGGAGCTGTTTTTT

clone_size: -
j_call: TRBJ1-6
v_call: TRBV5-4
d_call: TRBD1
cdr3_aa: CASSRGTGGSPLHF
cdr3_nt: TGTGCCAGCAGCCGAGGGACAGGGGGATCACCCCTCCACTTT

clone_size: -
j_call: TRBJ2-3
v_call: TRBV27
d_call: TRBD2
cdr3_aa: CASSLSRREVSSSTDTQYF
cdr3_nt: TGTGCCAGCAGTTTATCACGGCGGGAGGTTTCATCTAGCACAGATACGCAGTATTTT

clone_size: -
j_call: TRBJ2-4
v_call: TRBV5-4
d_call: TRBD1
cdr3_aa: CASSWTGGKNIQYF
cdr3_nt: TGTGCCAGCAGCTGGACAGGGGGCAAAAACATTCAGTACTTC

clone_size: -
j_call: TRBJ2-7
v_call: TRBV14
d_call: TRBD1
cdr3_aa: CASSQANRGRYEQYF
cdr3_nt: TGTGCCAGCAGCCAAGCTAACAGGGGGCGCTACGAGCAGTACTTC

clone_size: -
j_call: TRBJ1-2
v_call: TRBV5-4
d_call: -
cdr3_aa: CASTFLGGGYGYTF
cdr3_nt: TGTGCCAGCACCTTCCTGGGGGGGGGCTATGGCTACACCTTC

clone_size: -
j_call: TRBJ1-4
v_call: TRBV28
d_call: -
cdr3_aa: CASTPSLATNEKLFF
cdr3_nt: TGTGCCAGCACCCCTAGCCTTGCAACTAATGAAAAACTGTTTTTT

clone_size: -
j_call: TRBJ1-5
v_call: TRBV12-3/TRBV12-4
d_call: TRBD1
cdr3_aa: CASGTGVGQPQHF
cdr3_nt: TGTGCCAGCGGAACAGGGGTGGGTCAGCCCCAGCATTTT

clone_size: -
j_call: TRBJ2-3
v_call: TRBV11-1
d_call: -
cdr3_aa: CASSLVGADPDTQYF
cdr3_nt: TGTGCCAGCAGCTTAGTAGGGGCGGACCCCGATACGCAGTATTTT

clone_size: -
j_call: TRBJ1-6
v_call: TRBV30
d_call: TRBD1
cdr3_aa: CAWSVGQGAVNSPLHF
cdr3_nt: TGTGCCTGGAGTGTAGGGCAGGGGGCGGTTAATTCACCCCTCCACTTT

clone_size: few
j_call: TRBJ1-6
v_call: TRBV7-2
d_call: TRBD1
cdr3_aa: CASKKQGSAYNSPLHF
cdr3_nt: TGTGCCAGCAAAAAACAGGGGTCGGCCTATAATTCACCCCTCCACTTT

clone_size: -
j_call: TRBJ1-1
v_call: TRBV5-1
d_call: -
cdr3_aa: CASSIQGGTEAFF
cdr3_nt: TGCGCCAGCAGCATTCAGGGAGGCACTGAAGCTTTCTTT

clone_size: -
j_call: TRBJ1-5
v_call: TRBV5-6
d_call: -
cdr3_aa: CASSLAQGRLSNQPQHF
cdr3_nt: TGTGCCAGCAGCTTGGCGCAGGGCCGTCTAAGCAATCAGCCCCAGCATTTT

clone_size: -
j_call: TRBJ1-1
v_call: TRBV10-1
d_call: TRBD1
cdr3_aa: CARNLDREIMNTEAFF
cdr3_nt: TGCGCCAGGAACCTGGACAGGGAAATCATGAACACTGAAGCTTTCTTT

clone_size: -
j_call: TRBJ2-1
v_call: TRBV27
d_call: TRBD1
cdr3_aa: CASSQGQGYGEQFF
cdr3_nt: TGTGCCAGCAGTCAGGGACAGGGCTACGGTGAGCAGTTCTTC

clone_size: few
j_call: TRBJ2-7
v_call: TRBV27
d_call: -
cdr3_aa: CASSSPRSGTSYEQYF
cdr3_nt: TGTGCCAGCAGTTCCCCTCGGTCAGGAACCTCCTACGAGCAGTACTTC

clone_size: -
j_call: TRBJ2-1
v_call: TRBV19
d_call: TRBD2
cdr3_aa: CASSTGTSGLYNEQFF
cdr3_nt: TGTGCCAGTAGTACCGGGACTAGCGGATTGTACAATGAGCAGTTCTTC

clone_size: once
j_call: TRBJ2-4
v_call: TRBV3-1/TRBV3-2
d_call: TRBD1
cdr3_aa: CATRDSLLENIQYF
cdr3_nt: TGTGCCACTCGGGACAGCCTATTAGAAAACATTCAGTACTTC

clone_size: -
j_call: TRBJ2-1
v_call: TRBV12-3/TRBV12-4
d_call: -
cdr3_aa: CASRLASYNEQFF
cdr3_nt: TGTGCCAGCAGGCTAGCTTCCTACAATGAGCAGTTCTTC

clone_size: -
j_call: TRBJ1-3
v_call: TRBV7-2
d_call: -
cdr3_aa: CASSLGAPAGNTIYF
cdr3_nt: TGTGCCAGCAGCTTGGGGGCACCAGCTGGAAACACCATATATTTT

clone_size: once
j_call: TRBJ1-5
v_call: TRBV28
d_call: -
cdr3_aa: CASRWTEGPQHF
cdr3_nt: TGTGCCAGCCGGTGGACGGAGGGGCCCCAGCATTTT

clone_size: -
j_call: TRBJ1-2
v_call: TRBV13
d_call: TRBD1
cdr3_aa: CASSPSTGRDGYTF
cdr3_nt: TGTGCCAGCAGCCCTTCGACAGGGCGGGATGGCTACACCTTC

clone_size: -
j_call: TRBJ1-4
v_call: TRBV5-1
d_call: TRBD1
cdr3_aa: CASSLAGRGRTNEKLFF
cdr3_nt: TGCGCCAGCAGCTTGGCCGGCAGGGGGCGCACTAATGAAAAACTGTTTTTT

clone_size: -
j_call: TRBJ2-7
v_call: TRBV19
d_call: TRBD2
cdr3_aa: CASSIAGVYGGSSYEQYF
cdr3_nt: TGTGCCAGTAGTATAGCTGGGGTTTACGGCGGGAGCTCCTACGAGCAGTACTTC

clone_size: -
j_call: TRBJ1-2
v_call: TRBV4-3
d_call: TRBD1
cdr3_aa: CASSRGTGANYGYTF
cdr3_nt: TGCGCCAGCAGCCGCGGGACAGGGGCTAACTATGGCTACACCTTC

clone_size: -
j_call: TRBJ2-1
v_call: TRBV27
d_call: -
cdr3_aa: CASSEQKSNEQFF
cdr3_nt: TGTGCCAGCAGCGAACAGAAGTCCAATGAGCAGTTCTTC

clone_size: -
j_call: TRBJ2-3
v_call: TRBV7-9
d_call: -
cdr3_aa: CASSPRDSDNTDTQYF
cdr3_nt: TGTGCCAGCAGCCCGCGGGACAGCGATAACACAGATACGCAGTATTTT

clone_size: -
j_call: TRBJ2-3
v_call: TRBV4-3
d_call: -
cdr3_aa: CASSRDFSGDTQYF
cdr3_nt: TGCGCCAGCAGCCGGGACTTCAGTGGAGATACGCAGTATTTT

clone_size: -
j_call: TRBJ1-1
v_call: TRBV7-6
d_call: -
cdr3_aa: CASSLAHQGTEAFF
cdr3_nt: TGTGCCAGCAGCTTAGCGCACCAGGGCACTGAAGCTTTCTTT

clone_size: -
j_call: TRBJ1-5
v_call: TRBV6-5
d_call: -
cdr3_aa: CASRPRQVPDQPQHF
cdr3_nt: TGTGCCAGCAGACCAAGACAGGTCCCTGATCAGCCCCAGCATTTT

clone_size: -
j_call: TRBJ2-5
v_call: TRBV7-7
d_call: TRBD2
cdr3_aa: CASSLVTSGQETQYF
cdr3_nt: TGTGCTAGCAGCTTAGTGACTAGCGGACAAGAGACCCAGTACTTC

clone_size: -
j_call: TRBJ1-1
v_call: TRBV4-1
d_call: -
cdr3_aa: CASSQDPNRAEAFF
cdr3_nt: TGCGCCAGCAGCCAAGATCCGAATCGGGCTGAAGCTTTCTTT

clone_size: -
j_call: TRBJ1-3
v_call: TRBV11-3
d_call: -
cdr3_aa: CASSLGYFSGNTIYF
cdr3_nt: TGTGCCAGCAGCTTAGGTTACTTCTCTGGAAACACCATATATTTT

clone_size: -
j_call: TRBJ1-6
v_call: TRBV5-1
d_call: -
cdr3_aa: CASSLVDSNSPLHF
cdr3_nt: TGCGCCAGCAGCTTGGTGGACAGTAATTCACCCCTCCACTTT